Below are 8 T cell receptor beta chains sequenced from a single sample in a study of beta chain features in type 1 diabetes. The entirety of the isolated RNA underwent reverse transcription, so expressed TCRB transcripts were sequenced. This table comes from immunoSEQ multiplex PCR, and its TCRdb copy is limited to in-frame clones, with some not included. The table lists 600,000 to 650,000 clones, around 15% of them singletons. Sequenced: naive CD4+ T cells from blood. The receptors derive from a man aged 18 to 30 in good health.

The rearrangement links TRBV5-1 to TRBJ2-3; TRBD2 matches at 13 bases. The CDR3 length is 17 residues. Germline CDR1 reads SGHRS; CDR2 reads YFSETQ. J lost 1 base, V lost 7 bases, and 9 bases had no gene match. CDR3 in amino acids: CASGGTSGNLRTDTQYF. The CDR3 nucleotides read TGCGCCAGCGGCGGGACTAGCGGGAATCTACGCACAGATACGCAGTATTTT.

The rearrangement joins TRBV7-9 to TRBJ2-1; D may be TRBD2 (6 bases). The V gene's germline CDR1 is SEHNR and CDR2 FQNEAQ (reference sequence). This CDR3 comprises 14 residues. Between the trimmed V and J ends, which lost 1 base and 7 bases, there was a span of 11 bases. The CDR3 DNA reads as TGTGCCAGCAGCTTAGAGACTAGTACGAATGAGCAGTTCTTC. Its protein product is CASSLETSTNEQFF.

The chain has TRBV9 and TRBJ1-2; 10 bases map to TRBD1. The CDR3 contains 16 residues. The V segment lost 0 bases and the J segment 6 bases; nucleotides outside the gene matches: 8. Germline V gives CDR1 SGDLS, CDR2 YYNGEE. CDR3 DNA sequence: TGTGCCAGCAGCGTAGCTCTATGGGGACAGGGGAATGGCTACACCTTC. This gives the protein CASSVALWGQGNGYTF.

This chain links TRBV11-2 with TRBJ2-5; tentative D call: TRBD1 (5 bases). V lost 1 base and J lost 5, with 11 bases in between. This CDR3 has 14 amino acids. CDR1 is SGHAT and CDR2 is FQNNGV in the germline V gene. DNA of the CDR3: TGTGCCAGCAGCTTAGGGGGCCTCGGTGAGACCCAGTACTTC. It is translated as CASSLGGLGETQYF.

This chain connects TRBV7-8 to TRBJ1-4, with a tentative D call TRBD1 (5 bases). This CDR3 has 14 residues. Germline CDR1 SGHVS, CDR2 FQNEAQ. V was cut by 5 bases and J by 10 bases, with 17 bases left in between. CDR3 sequence reads: CASSIQGIGAKLFF. The DNA of the CDR3 is TGTGCCAGCAGCATTCAGGGTATAGGTGCAAAACTGTTTTTT.

The rearrangement joins TRBV4-1 to TRBJ1-1; TRBD1 might be the D (5 bases). Trimming stripped 4 bases from V and 6 bases from J, with 9 bases between. The CDR3 spans 12 residues. Germline CDR1 and CDR2: MGHRA and YSYEKL. CDR3 nucleotide sequence: TGCGCCAGCAGCCGAAGGGGATCTGAAGCTTTCTTT. Its translation is CASSRRGSEAFF.

This clone was seen only a few times. V and J are TRBV5-1 and TRBJ2-7; no definite D call. The length of the CDR3 is 14 residues. Germline assignment: CDR1 SGHRS and CDR2 YFSETQ. The V gene lost 1 base and the J gene lost 2 bases, with 10 bases spanning the gap. The CDR3 reads CASSLMGVPYEQYF. Here the CDR3 DNA reads TGCGCCAGCAGCTTGATGGGTGTTCCCTACGAGCAGTACTTC.

In its sample, this clone was seen a few times. This chain uses TRBV6-5 with TRBJ2-5; possibly TRBD1 or TRBD2 for D (7 bases each). Per germline, CDR1 MNHEY and CDR2 SVGAGI. The CDR3 has 16 residues. The V end lost 0 bases, the J end lost 5 bases, and 16 bases lay between the germline ends. DNA for the CDR3: TGTGCCAGCAGTTACTCGGGGAGGGGGCGAGGGGAGACCCAGTACTTC. Translated, it gives CASSYSGRGRGETQYF.